These 20 T cell receptor beta chains share one sample of origin, sequenced in a study of blood T cell repertoires in COVID-19. Repertoires were generated with immunoSEQ multiplex PCR, while TCRdb's copy carries only in-frame clones and drops some. The sample has a few hundred thousand clones, around 86% seen once; the top ten hold 3% to 3.5%. Sample: peripheral blood. The receptor source for this set is a man between 60 and 75 years old with acute or convalescent COVID-19.

This rearrangement joins TRBV7-8 to TRBJ1-3, with TRBD1 matching over 7 bases. Germline V gives CDR1 SGHVS, CDR2 FQNEAQ. The V gene end was trimmed by 5 bases and the J gene end by 2 bases; junction bases not matched to a gene: 6. This CDR3 contains 15 residues. This chain's CDR3 is CASSPIDRAGNTIYF. The CDR3 DNA reads as TGTGCCAGCAGCCCCATAGACAGGGCTGGAAACACCATATATTTT.

This rearrangement joins TRBV9 to TRBJ2-1; D may be TRBD2 (7 bases). Trimming removed 6 bases at V and 2 bases at J, with 12 bases between. From germline, CDR1 is SGDLS and CDR2 YYNGEE. The CDR3 loop spans 14 amino acids. The CDR3 region has the DNA TGTGCCAGCAACCCGGGGGGCCCCTACAATGAGCAGTTCTTC. Protein sequence: CASNPGGPYNEQFF.

The chain combines TRBV6-6 with TRBJ1-4; 7 bases line up with TRBD1. CDR1 and CDR2 from the germline V gene are MNHNY and SVGAGI (reference sequence). Trimming at V came to 7 bases and at J to 8 bases, leaving 13 bases not matched to a gene. CDR3 length: 15 residues. CDR3 protein: CASIGRGQGEEKLFF. DNA of the CDR3: TGTGCCAGCATCGGGAGGGGGCAGGGGGAAGAAAAACTGTTTTTT.

V gene TRBV7-9 combines with J gene TRBJ2-7; TRBD1 aligns across 7 bases. Germline V lookup: CDR1 SEHNR, CDR2 FQNEAQ (reference sequence). The V segment lost 5 bases and the J segment 3 bases; nucleotides outside the gene matches: 7. The CDR3 has 14 amino acids. The CDR3 DNA is TGTGCCAGCAGCCGATCGGGACAGATCTACGAGCAGTACTTC. This codes for CASSRSGQIYEQYF.

This clone occurred a few times. V and J are TRBV3-1 (or the pseudogene TRBV3-2) and TRBJ2-5; TRBD2 matches 10 bases. Germline V lookup: CDR1 LGHDT, CDR2 YNNKEL (reference sequence). Trimming at V came to 0 bases and at J to 5 bases, leaving 9 bases not matched to a gene. The CDR3 sequence is 17 residues long. The CDR3 reads CASSQDTAGGLGETQYF. CDR3 in DNA: TGTGCCAGCAGCCAAGATACAGCGGGGGGGCTCGGGGAGACCCAGTACTTC.

The genes are TRBV6-6 and TRBJ1-6; the D gene is possibly TRBD1 (5 bases). CDR1 is MNHNY, CDR2 SVGAGI, per germline (reference sequence). This CDR3 is 14 amino acids long. V shed 5 bases and J shed 9 bases, with 14 bases lying between them. The CDR3: CASSPGGGTSPLHF. CDR3 nucleotides: TGTGCCAGCAGTCCCGGGGGGGGGACTTCACCCCTCCACTTT.

This clone was seen a handful of times. This chain uses TRBV6-4 with TRBJ1-6, with D perhaps matching TRBD1 (6 bases). Looked up from germline, CDR1 is MRHNA and CDR2 is SNTAGT. This CDR3 region has 14 residues. The V end lost 5 bases, the J end lost 7 bases, and 12 bases lay between the germline ends. CDR3 sequence: CASSSEQGNSPLHF. For the CDR3, the DNA is TGTGCCAGCAGTTCGGAACAGGGAAATTCACCCCTCCACTTT.

This clone showed up just a few times. The V and J genes are TRBV6-5 and TRBJ2-3, with TRBD2 matching over 11 bases. With 2 bases clipped from V and 2 bases from J, the junction kept 3 bases outside the gene matches. This CDR3 region has 16 residues. Germline CDR1 reads MNHEY; CDR2 reads SVGAGI. CDR3 loop: CASSYTSGGITDTQYF. CDR3 coding DNA: TGTGCCAGCAGTTACACTAGCGGGGGAATCACAGATACGCAGTATTTT.

The rearrangement uses TRBV10-2 and TRBJ1-6; the match to TRBD1 covers 10 bases. V shed 6 bases and J 10 bases; nucleotides not matched to a gene: 6. The CDR3 totals 14 residues. CDR1 WSHSY and CDR2 SAAADI come from the germline V gene. The chain's CDR3 is CASRTGGRLSPLHF. CDR3 in DNA: TGCGCCAGCAGGACAGGGGGCCGCCTGTCACCCCTCCACTTT.

The count of this clone is one. The rearrangement joins TRBV7-2 to TRBJ1-2; D is unresolved. Looked up from germline, CDR1 is SGHTA and CDR2 is FQGNSA. The CDR3 contains 13 residues. Between the trimmed V and J ends, which lost 1 base and 3 bases, there was a span of 6 bases. The CDR3 reads CASSLGGDYGYTF. In nucleotides, the CDR3 is TGTGCCAGCAGCTTAGGAGGAGACTATGGCTACACCTTC.

The chain recombines TRBV6-5 with TRBJ1-2; a weak D match, TRBD1 (5 bases). The CDR3 is 15 residues long. Trimming cost V 8 bases and J 4 bases, with 20 bases left between them. In germline, CDR1 is MNHEY, CDR2 SVGAGI. Here the CDR3 DNA reads TGTGCCAGCGGAGCCCGCCCCCCTGGGGCCTATGGCTACACCTTC. Protein sequence: CASGARPPGAYGYTF.

The chain employs TRBV9 and TRBJ2-5, with D maybe TRBD2 (5 bases). Per the germline V gene, CDR1 is SGDLS and CDR2 is YYNGEE. This CDR3 is built from 15 residues. V was shortened by 5 bases and J by 1 base, with 15 bases between the two germline ends. For the CDR3, the DNA is TGTGCCAGCAGTAGAGGGCAAACGCCCCAAGAGACCCAGTACTTC. Residues: CASSRGQTPQETQYF.

This clone was recorded only once. This chain connects TRBV3-1 (or the pseudogene TRBV3-2) to TRBJ2-1; 8 bases fit TRBD2. This CDR3 spans 20 amino acids. Unmatched junction bases numbered 16, after V lost 0 bases and J lost 3 bases. CDR1 is LGHDT, CDR2 YNNKEL, per germline (reference sequence). The CDR3: CASSQDGKGLLADFYNEQFF. As DNA, the CDR3 is TGTGCCAGCAGCCAAGATGGGAAGGGCCTACTAGCGGATTTCTACAATGAGCAGTTCTTC.

The chain carries TRBV5-1 and TRBJ1-2; TRBD1 matches at 9 bases. V trimming: 4 bases; J trimming: 0 bases; junction bases outside the gene matches: 4. The CDR3 consists of 15 residues. Germline V gives CDR1 SGHRS, CDR2 YFSETQ. CDR3 loop: CASSRWTGANYGYTF. CDR3 nucleotides: TGCGCCAGCAGCCGATGGACAGGGGCTAACTATGGCTACACCTTC.

The chain joins TRBV7-9 to TRBJ2-1; the match to TRBD1 covers 12 bases. Germline lookup yields CDR1 SEHNR and CDR2 FQNEAQ (reference sequence). This CDR3 has 18 residues. Germline trimming cut 2 bases from V and 4 bases from J; bases unmatched to any gene: 9. The CDR3 DNA reads as TGTGCCAGCAGCTTAACCGGGGACAGGGGGCGAAGGTACAATGAGCAGTTCTTC. Translation: CASSLTGDRGRRYNEQFF.

The chain joins TRBV7-3 to TRBJ1-3; TRBD1 matches 8 bases. The junction had 5 bases not matched to a gene; V was cut back by 6 bases and J by 4 bases. The CDR3 loop spans 14 amino acids. Per the germline V gene, CDR1 is SGHTA and CDR2 is FQGTGA. The CDR3 sequence: CASSQGARGNTIYF. The CDR3 coding sequence is TGTGCCAGCAGTCAGGGGGCGCGCGGAAACACCATATATTTT.

The count of this clone is one. The rearrangement links TRBV11-3 to TRBJ2-3; 7 bases are a match to TRBD1. CDR3 length: 15 amino acids. V was pared by 2 bases and J by 1 base, with 3 bases of the junction left unmatched. Germline V lookup: CDR1 SGHNT, CDR2 YENEEA. The CDR3 sequence is CASSLRQGRTDTQYF. In DNA, the CDR3 is TGTGCCAGCAGCTTACGACAGGGCCGCACAGATACGCAGTATTTT.

This chain links TRBV18 with TRBJ2-2; 10 nucleotides match TRBD2. The ends lost 1 base at V and 6 bases at J; junction bases unmatched: 2. The CDR3 has 15 residues. Germline loops: CDR1 KGHSH, CDR2 LQKENI. This CDR3 is CASSPQLAGAGELFF. For the CDR3, the DNA is TGTGCCAGCTCACCACAGCTAGCGGGGGCCGGGGAGCTGTTTTTT. Together with reference TRBV18 and TRBJ2-2, the CDR3 gives the full variable domain: NAGVMQNPRHLVRRRGQEARLRCSPMKGHSHVYWYRQLPEEGLKFMVYLQKENIIDESGMPKERFSAEFPKEGPSILRIQQVVRGDSAAYFCASSPQLAGAGELFFGEGSRLTVL.

The rearrangement links TRBV25-1 to TRBJ1-1; no definite D call. Germline assignment: CDR1 MGHDK and CDR2 SYGVNS. Deletions cut 1 base from V and 5 bases from J, with 11 bases between. The CDR3 runs to 14 residues. The CDR3 nucleotides read TGTGCCAGCAGTGAATTTGGGAGCGGAACTGAAGCTTTCTTT. It translates to CASSEFGSGTEAFF.

V gene TRBV12-3 or TRBV12-4 combines with J gene TRBJ2-1; D perhaps matches TRBD1 (5 bases). There are 13 residues in the CDR3. V was shortened by 1 base and J by 8 bases, with 9 bases between the two germline ends. CDR3 DNA: TGTGCCAGCAGTTTAGGGGCAGGGCATGAGCAGTTCTTC. Its translation is CASSLGAGHEQFF.